Each of the 3 T cell receptor beta chains below was sequenced from the same sample in a study of long-term antiretroviral therapy in people with HIV. The immunoSEQ assay was v3.0, run at survey level. TCRdb's table, derived via immunoSEQ multiplex PCR, lists solely in-frame clones and lacks some. The table lists roughly 26,000 clones, roughly 96% of them singletons, with 2% to 2.5% in the top ten. The sequenced sample was unsorted PBMCs, obtained 4.9 years after starting antiretroviral therapy. These receptors were collected from a woman aged 45-60 years with HIV.

The V call is TRBV12-1, the J call TRBJ1-1; TRBD1 was called by the table and not checked on the DNA. TRBV12-1 is flagged as a pseudogene. This CDR3 region has 15 residues. The CDR3 is CASSPSTGQNTEAFF. The CDR3 DNA is TGTGCCAGCAGCCCCTCGACAGGACAGAACACTGAAGCTTTCTTT.

The chain joins TRBV7-9 to TRBJ1-1; 8 bases line up with TRBD1. Trimming took 6 bases from V and 6 from J; bases not matched to a gene: 12. The CDR3 consists of 15 residues. The V gene's germline CDR1 is SEHNR and CDR2 FQNEAQ (reference sequence). The CDR3 region has the DNA TGTGCCAGCAGGTCGACAGGGGCGATTGGGGCTGAAGCTTTCTTT. Its protein is CASRSTGAIGAEAFF.

J is TRBJ2-7 and V is TRBV18; weak D call: TRBD2 (6 bases). CDR3 size: 13 residues. The V end lost 3 bases, the J end lost 6 bases, and 12 bases lay between the germline ends. Germline V gene sequence: CDR1 KGHSH, CDR2 LQKENI. The CDR3 coding sequence is TGTGCCAGCTCACCGTGGGACTCTGGCGAGCAGTACTTC. Protein product: CASSPWDSGEQYF. Full variable domain (remainder filled in from reference TRBV18 and TRBJ2-7): NAGVMQNPRHLVRRRGQEARLRCSPMKGHSHVYWYRQLPEEGLKFMVYLQKENIIDESGMPKERFSAEFPKEGPSILRIQQVVRGDSAAYFCASSPWDSGEQYFGPGTRLTVT.